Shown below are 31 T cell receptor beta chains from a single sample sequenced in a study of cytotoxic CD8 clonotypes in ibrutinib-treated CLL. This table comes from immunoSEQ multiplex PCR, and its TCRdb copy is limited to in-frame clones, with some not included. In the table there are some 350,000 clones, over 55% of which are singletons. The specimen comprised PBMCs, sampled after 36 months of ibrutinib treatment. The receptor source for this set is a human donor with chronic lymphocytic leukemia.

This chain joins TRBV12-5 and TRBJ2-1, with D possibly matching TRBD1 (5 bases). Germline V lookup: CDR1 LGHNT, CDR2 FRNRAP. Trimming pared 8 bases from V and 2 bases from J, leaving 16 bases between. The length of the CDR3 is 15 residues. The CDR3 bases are TGTGCTAGTAGCACCCAGGGTCGTCCCTACAATGAGCAGTTCTTC. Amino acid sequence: CASSTQGRPYNEQFF.

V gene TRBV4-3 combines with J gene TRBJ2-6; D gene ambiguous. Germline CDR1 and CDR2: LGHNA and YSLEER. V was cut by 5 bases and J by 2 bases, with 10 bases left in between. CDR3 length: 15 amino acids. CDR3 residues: CASSASSPGANVLTF. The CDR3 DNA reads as TGCGCCAGCAGCGCGTCGAGTCCTGGGGCCAACGTCCTGACTTTC.

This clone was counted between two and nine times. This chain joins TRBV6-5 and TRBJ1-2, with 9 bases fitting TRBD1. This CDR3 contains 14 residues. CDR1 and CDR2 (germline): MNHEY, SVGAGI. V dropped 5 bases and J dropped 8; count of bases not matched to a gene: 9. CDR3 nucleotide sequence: TGTGCCAGCAGTCCTAGGACAGGGGTAGGCGGCTACACCTTC. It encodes CASSPRTGVGGYTF.

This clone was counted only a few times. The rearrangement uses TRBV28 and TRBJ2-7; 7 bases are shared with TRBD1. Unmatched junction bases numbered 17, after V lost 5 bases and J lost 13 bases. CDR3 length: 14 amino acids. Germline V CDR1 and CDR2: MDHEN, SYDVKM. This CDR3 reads CASSRQGGGRASYF. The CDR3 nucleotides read TGTGCCAGCAGTCGACAGGGTGGCGGTAGAGCCTCCTACTTC.

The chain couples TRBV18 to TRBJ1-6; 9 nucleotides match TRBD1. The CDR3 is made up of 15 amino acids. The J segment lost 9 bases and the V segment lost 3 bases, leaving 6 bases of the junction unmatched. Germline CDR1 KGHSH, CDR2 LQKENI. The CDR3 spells CASSPGDRATSPLHF. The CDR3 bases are TGTGCCAGCTCACCGGGGGACAGGGCTACTTCACCCCTCCACTTT.

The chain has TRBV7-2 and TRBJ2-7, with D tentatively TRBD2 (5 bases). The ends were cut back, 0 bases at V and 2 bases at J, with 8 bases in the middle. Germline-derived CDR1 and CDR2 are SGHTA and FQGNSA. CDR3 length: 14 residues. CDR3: CASSLAGAAYEQYF. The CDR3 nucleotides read TGTGCCAGCAGCTTAGCGGGAGCCGCCTACGAGCAGTACTTC.

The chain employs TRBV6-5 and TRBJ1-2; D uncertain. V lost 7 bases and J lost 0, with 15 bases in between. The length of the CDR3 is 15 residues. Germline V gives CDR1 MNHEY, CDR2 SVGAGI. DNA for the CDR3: TGTGCCAGCAAAGCCGCCCGGACGGCTAACTATGGCTACACCTTC. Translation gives CASKAARTANYGYTF.

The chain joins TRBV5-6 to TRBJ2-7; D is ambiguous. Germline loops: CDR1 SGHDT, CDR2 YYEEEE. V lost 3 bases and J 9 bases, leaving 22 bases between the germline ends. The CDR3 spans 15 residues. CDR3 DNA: TGTGCCAGCAGCTCGGTCGGCGAGACCCGATTGGGGCAGTACTTC. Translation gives CASSSVGETRLGQYF.

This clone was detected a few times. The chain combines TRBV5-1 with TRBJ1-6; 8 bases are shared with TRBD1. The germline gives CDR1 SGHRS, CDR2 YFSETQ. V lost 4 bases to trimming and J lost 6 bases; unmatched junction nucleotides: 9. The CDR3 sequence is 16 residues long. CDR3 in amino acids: CASSRGQVGFNSPLHF. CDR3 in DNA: TGCGCCAGCAGCAGGGGACAGGTGGGATTTAATTCACCCCTCCACTTT.

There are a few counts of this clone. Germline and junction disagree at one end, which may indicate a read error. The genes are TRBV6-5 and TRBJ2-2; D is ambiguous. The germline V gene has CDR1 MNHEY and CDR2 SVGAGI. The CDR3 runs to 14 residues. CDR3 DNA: TGTGCCAGCAGTTACTTCTCGAAGACCGGGGAGCTGTTTTTT. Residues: CASSYFSKTGELFF.

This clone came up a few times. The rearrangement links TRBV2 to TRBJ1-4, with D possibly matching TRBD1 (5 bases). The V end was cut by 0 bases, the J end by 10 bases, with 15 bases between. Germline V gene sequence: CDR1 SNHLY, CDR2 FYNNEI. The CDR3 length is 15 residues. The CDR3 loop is CASSEAQGSGGKLFF. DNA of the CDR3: TGTGCCAGCAGTGAAGCCCAGGGTTCGGGCGGAAAACTGTTTTTT.

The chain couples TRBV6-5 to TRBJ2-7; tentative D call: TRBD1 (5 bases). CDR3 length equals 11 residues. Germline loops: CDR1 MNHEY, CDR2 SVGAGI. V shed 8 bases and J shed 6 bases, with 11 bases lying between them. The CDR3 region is CASFKGVEQYF. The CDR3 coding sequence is TGTGCCAGCTTTAAAGGGGTCGAGCAGTACTTC.

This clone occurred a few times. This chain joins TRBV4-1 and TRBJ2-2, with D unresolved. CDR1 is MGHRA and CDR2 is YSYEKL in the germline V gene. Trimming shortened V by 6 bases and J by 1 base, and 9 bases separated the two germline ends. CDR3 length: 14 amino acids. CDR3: CASRALGNTGELFF. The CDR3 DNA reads TGCGCCAGCAGGGCGCTGGGGAACACCGGGGAGCTGTTTTTT.

The CDR3: CATSTSRTGNTEAFF. CDR3 nucleotides: TGTGCCACCAGCACCTCCAGGACAGGGAACACTGAAGCTTTCTTT. The chain is built from TRBV15 and TRBJ1-1; TRBD1 matches at 7 bases. V gave up 4 bases and J gave up 1 base; unmatched junction bases: 6. The CDR3 is 15 residues long. Germline CDR1 reads LNHNV; CDR2 reads YYDKDF (reference sequence).

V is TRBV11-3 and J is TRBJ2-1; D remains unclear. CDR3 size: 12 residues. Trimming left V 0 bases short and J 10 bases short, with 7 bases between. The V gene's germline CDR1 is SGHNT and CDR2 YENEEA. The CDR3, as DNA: TGTGCCAGCAGCTTAGATTCGGCAGAGCAGTTCTTC. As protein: CASSLDSAEQFF.

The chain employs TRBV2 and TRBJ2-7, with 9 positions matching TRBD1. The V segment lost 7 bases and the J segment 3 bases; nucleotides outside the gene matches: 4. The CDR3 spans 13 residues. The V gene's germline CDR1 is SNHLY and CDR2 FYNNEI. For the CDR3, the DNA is TGTGCCAGCACAGACAGGGGGTTCTACGAGCAGTACTTC. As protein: CASTDRGFYEQYF.

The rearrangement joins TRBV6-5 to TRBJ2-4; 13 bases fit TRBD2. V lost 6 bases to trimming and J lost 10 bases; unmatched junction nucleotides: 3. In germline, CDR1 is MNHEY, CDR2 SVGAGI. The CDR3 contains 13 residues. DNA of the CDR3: TGTGCCAGCAGACCGGGACTAGCGGGGATTCAGTACTTC. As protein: CASRPGLAGIQYF.

The CDR3 DNA reads as TGTGCCAGCAGCTTAGAGGCGGACCCGGGCACAGATACGCAGTATTTT. Protein: CASSLEADPGTDTQYF. V and J are TRBV7-2 and TRBJ2-3; D is unresolved. The ends were cut back, 1 base at V and 1 base at J, with 12 bases in the middle. This CDR3 has 16 amino acids. Per germline, CDR1 SGHTA and CDR2 FQGNSA.

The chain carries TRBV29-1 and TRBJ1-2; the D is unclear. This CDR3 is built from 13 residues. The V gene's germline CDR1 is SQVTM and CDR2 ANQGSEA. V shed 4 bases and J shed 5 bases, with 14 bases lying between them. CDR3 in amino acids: CSVVGPDSYGYTF. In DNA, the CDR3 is TGCAGCGTTGTAGGGCCCGACTCATATGGCTACACCTTC.

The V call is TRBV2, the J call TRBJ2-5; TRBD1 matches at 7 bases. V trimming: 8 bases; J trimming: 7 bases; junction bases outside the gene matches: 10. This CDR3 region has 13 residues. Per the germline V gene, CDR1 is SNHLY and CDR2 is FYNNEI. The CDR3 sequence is CASSSSGQVTQYF. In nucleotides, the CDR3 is TGTGCCAGCTCGAGTTCTGGACAGGTGACCCAGTACTTC. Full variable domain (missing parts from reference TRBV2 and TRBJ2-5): EPEVTQTPSHQVTQMGQEVILRCVPISNHLYFYWYRQILGQKVEFLVSFYNNEISEKSEIFDDQFSVERPDGSNFTLKIRSTKLEDSAMYFCASSSSGQVTQYFGPGTRLLVL.

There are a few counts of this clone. The CDR3 bases are TGTGCTAGTGTACCTCACCCAAAAGCACGGGAGGGGGACGCCCTAGGCAATCAGCCCCAGCATTTT. Encoded protein: CASVPHPKAREGDALGNQPQHF. The chain links TRBV12-5 to TRBJ1-5, with D possibly being TRBD1 (6 bases). The CDR3 is made up of 22 amino acids. Germline CDR1 LGHNT, CDR2 FRNRAP. V was cut by 7 bases and J by 2 bases, with 36 bases left in between.

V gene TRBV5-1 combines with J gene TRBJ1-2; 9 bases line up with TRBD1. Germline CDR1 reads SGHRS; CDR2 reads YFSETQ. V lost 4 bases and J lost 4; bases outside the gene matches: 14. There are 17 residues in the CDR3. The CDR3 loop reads CASSPDRGVLGSYGYTF. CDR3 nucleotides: TGCGCCAGCAGCCCCGACAGGGGGGTTTTAGGGTCCTATGGCTACACCTTC.

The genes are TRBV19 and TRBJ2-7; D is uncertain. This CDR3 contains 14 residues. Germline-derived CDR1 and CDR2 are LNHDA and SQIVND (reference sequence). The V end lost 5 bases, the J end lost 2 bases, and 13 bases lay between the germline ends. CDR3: CASSLDPAAYEQYF. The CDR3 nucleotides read TGTGCCAGTAGTCTCGACCCGGCCGCCTACGAGCAGTACTTC.

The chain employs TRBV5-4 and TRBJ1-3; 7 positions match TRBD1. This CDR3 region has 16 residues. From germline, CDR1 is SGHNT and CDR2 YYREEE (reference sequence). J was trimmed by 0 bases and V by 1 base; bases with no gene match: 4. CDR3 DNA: TGTGCCAGCAGCTTGTCGTCAGGGGGCTCTGGAAACACCATATATTTT. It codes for CASSLSSGGSGNTIYF.

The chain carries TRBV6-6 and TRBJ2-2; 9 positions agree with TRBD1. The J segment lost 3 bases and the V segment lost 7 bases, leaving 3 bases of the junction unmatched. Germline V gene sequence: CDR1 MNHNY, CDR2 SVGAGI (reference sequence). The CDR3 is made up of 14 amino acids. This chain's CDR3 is CASKGQGDTGELFF. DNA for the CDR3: TGTGCCAGCAAGGGACAGGGTGACACCGGGGAGCTGTTTTTT.

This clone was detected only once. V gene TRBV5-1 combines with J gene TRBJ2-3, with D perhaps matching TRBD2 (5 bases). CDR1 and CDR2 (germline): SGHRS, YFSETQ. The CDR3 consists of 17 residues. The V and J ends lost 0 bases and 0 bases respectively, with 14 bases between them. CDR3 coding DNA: TGCGCCAGCAGCTTGGGCCCCGGGAAAACTAGCACAGATACGCAGTATTTT. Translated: CASSLGPGKTSTDTQYF.

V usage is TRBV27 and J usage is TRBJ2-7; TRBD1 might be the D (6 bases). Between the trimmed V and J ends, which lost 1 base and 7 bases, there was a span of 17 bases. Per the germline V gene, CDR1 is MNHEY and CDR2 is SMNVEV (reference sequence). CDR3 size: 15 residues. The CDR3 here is CASSLFLGAPGEQYF. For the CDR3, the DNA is TGTGCCAGCAGTTTATTCTTGGGGGCACCGGGTGAGCAGTACTTC.

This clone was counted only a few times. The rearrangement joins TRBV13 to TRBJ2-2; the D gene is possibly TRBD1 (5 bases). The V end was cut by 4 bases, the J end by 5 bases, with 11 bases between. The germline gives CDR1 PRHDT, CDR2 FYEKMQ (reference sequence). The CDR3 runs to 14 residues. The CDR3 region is CASSSLTGTGELFF. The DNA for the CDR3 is TGTGCCAGCAGCTCACTAACAGGAACCGGGGAGCTGTTTTTT.

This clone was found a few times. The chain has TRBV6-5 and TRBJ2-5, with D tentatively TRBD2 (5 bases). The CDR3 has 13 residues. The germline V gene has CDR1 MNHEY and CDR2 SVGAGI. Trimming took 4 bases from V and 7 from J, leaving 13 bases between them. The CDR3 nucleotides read TGTGCCAGCAGTTCCCAACCGGGGTGGACCCAGTACTTC. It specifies CASSSQPGWTQYF.

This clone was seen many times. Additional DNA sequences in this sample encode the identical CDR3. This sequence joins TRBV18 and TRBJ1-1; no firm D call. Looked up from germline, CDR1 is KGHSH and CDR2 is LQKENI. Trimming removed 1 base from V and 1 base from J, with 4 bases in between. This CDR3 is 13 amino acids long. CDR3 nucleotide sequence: TGTGCCAGCTCACCACAGGGGAACACTGAAGCTTTCTTT. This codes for CASSPQGNTEAFF.

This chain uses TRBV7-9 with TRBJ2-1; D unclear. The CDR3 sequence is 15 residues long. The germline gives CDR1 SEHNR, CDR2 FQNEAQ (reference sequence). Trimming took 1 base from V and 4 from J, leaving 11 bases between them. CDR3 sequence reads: CASSLGQYQYNEQFF. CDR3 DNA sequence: TGTGCCAGCAGCTTAGGCCAGTACCAATACAATGAGCAGTTCTTC.